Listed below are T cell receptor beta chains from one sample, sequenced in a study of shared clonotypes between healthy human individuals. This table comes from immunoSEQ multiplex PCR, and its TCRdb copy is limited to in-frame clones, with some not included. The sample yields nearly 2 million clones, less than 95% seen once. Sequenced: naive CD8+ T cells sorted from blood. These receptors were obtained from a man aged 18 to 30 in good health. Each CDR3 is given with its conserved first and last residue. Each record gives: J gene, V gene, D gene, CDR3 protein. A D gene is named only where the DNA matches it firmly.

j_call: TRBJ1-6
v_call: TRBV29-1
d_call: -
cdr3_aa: CTIMTGNNSPLHF

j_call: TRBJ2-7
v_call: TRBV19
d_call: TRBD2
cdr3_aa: CASSPGLPPNEQYF

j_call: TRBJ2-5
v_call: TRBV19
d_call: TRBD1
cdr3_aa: CASSPPGQVSQETQYF

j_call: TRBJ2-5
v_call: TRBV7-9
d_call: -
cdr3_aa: CASKSQGGETQYF

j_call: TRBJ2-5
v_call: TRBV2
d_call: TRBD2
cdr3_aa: CASSPREGRDQETQYF

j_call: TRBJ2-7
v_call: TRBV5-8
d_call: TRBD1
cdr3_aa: CASTHGQGLFEQYF

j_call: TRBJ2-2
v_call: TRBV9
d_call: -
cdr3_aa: CASSPPTGELFF

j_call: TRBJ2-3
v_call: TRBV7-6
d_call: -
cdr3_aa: CASSFESTDTQYF

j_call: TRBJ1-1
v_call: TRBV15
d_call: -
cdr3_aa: CATSRGMQGPLSQAFF

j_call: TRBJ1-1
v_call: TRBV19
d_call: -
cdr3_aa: CASSIWGTNTEAFF

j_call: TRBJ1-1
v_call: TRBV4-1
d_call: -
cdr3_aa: CASSQETRGKGMNTEAFF